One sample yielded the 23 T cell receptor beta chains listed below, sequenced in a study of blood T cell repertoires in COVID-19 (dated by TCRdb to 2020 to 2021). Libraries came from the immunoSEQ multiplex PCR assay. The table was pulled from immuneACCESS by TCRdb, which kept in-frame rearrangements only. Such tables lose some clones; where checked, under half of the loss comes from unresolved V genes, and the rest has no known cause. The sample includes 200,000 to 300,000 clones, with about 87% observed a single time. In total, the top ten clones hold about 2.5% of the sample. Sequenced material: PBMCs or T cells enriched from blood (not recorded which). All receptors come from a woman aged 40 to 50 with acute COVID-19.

The CDR3 loop reads CAWREGVANEKLFF. The CDR3 nucleotides are TGTGCCTGGAGAGAGGGGGTGGCTAATGAAAAACTGTTTTTT. V usage is TRBV30 and J usage is TRBJ1-4; TRBD1 is a possible D gene (6 bases). Germline CDR1 and CDR2: GTSNPN and SVGIG (reference sequence). V was pared by 3 bases and J by 3 bases, with 11 bases between. The length of the CDR3 is 14 residues.

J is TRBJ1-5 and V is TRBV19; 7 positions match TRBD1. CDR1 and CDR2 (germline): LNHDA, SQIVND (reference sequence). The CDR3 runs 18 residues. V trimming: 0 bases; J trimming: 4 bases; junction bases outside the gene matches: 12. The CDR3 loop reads CASSIDPTLGTVNQPQHF. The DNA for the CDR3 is TGTGCCAGTAGTATAGATCCAACGCTCGGGACAGTTAATCAGCCCCAGCATTTT.

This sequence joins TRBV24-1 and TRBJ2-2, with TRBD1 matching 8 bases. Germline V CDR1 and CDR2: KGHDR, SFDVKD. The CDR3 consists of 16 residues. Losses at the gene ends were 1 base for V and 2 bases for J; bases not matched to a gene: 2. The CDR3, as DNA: TGTGCCACCAGTGATTTCGGGACAGGAAACACCGGGGAGCTGTTTTTT. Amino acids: CATSDFGTGNTGELFF.

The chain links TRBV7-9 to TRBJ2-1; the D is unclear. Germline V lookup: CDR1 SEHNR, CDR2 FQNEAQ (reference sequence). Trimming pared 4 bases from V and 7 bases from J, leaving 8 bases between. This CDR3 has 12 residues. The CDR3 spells CASSWNGNEQFF. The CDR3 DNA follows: TGTGCCAGCAGCTGGAACGGGAATGAGCAGTTCTTC.

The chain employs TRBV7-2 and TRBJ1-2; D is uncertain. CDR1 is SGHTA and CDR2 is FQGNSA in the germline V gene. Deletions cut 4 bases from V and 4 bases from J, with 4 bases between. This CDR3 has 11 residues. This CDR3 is CASSYGYGYTF. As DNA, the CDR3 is TGTGCCAGCAGCTACGGCTATGGCTACACCTTC.

CDR3 DNA: TGTGCCAGCAGTGTCGTCGCAGGACAGGGGTGGTCTAATGAAAAACTGTTTTTT. This encodes CASSVVAGQGWSNEKLFF. This chain joins TRBV2 and TRBJ1-4; 9 bases line up with TRBD1. The CDR3 is 18 residues long. V was clipped by 4 bases and J by 3 bases; unmatched bases: 12. The germline V gene encodes CDR1 SNHLY and CDR2 FYNNEI.

CDR3 amino acids: CASSQGPTYEQYF. CDR3 in DNA: TGCGCCAGCAGCCAAGGTCCCACCTACGAGCAGTACTTC. The rearrangement uses TRBV4-1 and TRBJ2-7; D is unresolved. The CDR3 is 13 amino acids. With 1 base removed from V and 2 bases from J, the gap between germline ends came to 6 bases. In germline, CDR1 is MGHRA, CDR2 YSYEKL.

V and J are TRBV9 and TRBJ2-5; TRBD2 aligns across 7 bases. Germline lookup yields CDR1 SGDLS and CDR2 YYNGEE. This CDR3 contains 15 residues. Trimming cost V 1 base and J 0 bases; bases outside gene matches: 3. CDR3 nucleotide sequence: TGTGCCAGCAGCGTAACCCTAGCGGACCAAGAGACCCAGTACTTC. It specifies CASSVTLADQETQYF.

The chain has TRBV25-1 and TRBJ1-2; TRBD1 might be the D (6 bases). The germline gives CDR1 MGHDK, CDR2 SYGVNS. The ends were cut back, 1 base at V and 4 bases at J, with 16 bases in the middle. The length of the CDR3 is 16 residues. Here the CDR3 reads CASSESDRLRGYGYTF. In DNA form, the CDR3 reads TGTGCCAGCAGTGAATCTGACAGGCTCCGGGGCTATGGCTACACCTTC.

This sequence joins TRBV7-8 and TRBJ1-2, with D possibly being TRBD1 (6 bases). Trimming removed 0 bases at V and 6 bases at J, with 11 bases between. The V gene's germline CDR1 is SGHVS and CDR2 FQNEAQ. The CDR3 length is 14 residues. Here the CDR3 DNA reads TGTGCCAGCAGCTTAGCGCAGGGGACGGATGGCTACACCTTC. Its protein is CASSLAQGTDGYTF.

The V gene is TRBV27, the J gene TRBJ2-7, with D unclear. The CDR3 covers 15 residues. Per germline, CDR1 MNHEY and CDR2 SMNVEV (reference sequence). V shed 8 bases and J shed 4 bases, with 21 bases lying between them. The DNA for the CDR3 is TGTGCCAGCGAGAGGCGTGGGTACACTGCTTACGAGCAGTACGTC. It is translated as CASERRGYTAYEQYV.

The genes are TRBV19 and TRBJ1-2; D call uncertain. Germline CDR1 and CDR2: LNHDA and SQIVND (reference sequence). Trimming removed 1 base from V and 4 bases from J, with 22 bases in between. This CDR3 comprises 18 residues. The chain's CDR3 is CASSIAVSAGTSVYGYTF. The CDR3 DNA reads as TGTGCCAGTAGTATAGCCGTGTCGGCAGGTACGTCTGTCTATGGCTACACCTTC.

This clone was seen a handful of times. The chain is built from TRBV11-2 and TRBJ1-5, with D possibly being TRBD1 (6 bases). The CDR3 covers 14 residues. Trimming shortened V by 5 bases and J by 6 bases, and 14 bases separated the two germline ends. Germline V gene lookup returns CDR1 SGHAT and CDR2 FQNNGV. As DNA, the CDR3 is TGTGCCAGCAGCCCCGACAGGTTCCCTCAGCCCCAGCATTTT. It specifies CASSPDRFPQPQHF.

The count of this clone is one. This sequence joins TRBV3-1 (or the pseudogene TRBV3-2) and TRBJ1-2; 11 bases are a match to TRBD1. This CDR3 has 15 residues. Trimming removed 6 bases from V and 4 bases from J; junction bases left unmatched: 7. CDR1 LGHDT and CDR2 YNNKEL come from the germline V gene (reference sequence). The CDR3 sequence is CASSLRTGGIYGYTF. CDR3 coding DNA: TGTGCCAGCAGTCTTAGGACAGGGGGCATCTATGGCTACACCTTC.

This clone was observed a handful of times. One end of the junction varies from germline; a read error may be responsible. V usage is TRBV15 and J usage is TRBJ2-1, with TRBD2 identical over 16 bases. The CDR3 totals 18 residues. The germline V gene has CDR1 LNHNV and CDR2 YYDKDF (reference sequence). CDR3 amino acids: CATSSGTSGRASDNEQFF. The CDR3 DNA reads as TGTGCCACCAGCAGTGGGACTAGCGGGAGGGCCTCCGACAATGAGCAGTTCTTC.

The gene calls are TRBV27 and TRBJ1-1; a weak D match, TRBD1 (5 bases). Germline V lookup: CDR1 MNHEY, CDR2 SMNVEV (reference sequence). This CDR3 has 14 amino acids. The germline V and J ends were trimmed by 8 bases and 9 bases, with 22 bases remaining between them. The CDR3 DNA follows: TGTGCCAGCTCGACGTCTGTATGGGGCAGTCAAGCTTTCTTT. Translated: CASSTSVWGSQAFF.

The DNA for the CDR3 is TGCGCCAGCAGCCAAGGGGCCGACTACAATGAGCAGTTCTTC. This codes for CASSQGADYNEQFF. The V gene is TRBV4-1, the J gene TRBJ2-1; D remains ambiguous. Trimming left V 1 base short and J 3 bases short, with 7 bases between. Germline V gene sequence: CDR1 MGHRA, CDR2 YSYEKL. This CDR3 has 14 amino acids.

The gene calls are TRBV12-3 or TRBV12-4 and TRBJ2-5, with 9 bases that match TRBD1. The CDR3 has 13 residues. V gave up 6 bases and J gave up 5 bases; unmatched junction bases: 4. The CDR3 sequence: CASRQGARETQYF. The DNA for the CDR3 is TGTGCCAGCAGACAGGGGGCGCGTGAGACCCAGTACTTC.

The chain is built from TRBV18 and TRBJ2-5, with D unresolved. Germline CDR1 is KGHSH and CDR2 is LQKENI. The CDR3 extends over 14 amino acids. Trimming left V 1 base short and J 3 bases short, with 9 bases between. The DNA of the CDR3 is TGTGCCAGCTCACCACGGCCGTACAAAGAGACCCAGTACTTC. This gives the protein CASSPRPYKETQYF.

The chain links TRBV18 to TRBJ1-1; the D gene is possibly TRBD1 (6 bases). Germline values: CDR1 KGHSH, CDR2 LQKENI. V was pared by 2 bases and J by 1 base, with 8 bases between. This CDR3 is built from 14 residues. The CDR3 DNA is TGTGCCAGCTCACCAAAGGACAGGAACACTGAAGCTTTCTTT. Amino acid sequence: CASSPKDRNTEAFF.

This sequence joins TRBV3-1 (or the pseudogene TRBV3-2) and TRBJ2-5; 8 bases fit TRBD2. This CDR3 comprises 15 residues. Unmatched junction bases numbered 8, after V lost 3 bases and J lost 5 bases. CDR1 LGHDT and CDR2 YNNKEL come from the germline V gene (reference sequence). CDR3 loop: CASSQATSGGETQYF. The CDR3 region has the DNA TGTGCCAGCAGCCAGGCTACTAGCGGCGGGGAGACCCAGTACTTC.

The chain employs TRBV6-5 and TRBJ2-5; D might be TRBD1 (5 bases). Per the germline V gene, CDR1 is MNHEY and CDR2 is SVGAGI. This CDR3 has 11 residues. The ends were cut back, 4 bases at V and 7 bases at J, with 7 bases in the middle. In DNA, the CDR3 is TGTGCCAGCAGTTGGGGCGGGACCCAGTACTTC. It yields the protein CASSWGGTQYF.

The CDR3 DNA follows: TGTGCCAGCAGCCAGAGGCCCTATGGCTACACCTTC. It yields the protein CASSQRPYGYTF. The rearrangement uses TRBV3-1 (or the pseudogene TRBV3-2) and TRBJ1-2; D not resolved. The CDR3 loop spans 12 amino acids. The ends were cut back, 3 bases at V and 4 bases at J, with 6 bases in the middle. CDR1 and CDR2 from the germline V gene are LGHDT and YNNKEL (reference sequence).